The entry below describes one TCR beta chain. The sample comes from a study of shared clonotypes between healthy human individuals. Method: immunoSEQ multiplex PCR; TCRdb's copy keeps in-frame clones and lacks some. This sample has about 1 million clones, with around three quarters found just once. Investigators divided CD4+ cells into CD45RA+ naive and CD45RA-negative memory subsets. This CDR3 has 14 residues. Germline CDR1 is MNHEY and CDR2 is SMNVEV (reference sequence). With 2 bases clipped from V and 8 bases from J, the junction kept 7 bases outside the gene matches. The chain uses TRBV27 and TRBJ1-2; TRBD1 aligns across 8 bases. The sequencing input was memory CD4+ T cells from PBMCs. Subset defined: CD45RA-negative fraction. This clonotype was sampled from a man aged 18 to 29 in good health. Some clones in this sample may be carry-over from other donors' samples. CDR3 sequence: CASSLKAGGDGYTF. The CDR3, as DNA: TGTGCCAGCAGTTTAAAGGCAGGGGGCGACGGCTACACCTTC.